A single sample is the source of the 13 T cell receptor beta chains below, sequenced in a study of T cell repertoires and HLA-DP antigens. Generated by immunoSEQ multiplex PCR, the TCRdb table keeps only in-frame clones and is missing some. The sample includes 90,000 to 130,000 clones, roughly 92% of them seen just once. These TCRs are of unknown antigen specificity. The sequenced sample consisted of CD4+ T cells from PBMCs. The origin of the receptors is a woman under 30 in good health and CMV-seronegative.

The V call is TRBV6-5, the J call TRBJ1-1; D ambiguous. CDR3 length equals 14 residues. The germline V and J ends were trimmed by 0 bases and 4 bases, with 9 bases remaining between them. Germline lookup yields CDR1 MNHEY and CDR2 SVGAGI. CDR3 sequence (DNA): TGTGCCAGCAGTTACTCTCCAGGATCCACTGAAGCTTTCTTT. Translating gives CASSYSPGSTEAFF.

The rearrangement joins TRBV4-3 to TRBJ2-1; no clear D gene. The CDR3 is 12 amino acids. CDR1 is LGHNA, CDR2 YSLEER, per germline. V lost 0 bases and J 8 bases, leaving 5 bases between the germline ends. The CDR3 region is CASSQEGYEQFF. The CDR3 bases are TGCGCCAGCAGCCAAGAGGGCTATGAGCAGTTCTTC.

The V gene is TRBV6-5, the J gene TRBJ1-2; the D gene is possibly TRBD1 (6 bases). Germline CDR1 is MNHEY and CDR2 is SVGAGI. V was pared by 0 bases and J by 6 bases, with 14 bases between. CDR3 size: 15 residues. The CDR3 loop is CASSYSWQGKDGYTF. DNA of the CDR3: TGTGCCAGCAGTTACTCTTGGCAGGGGAAGGATGGCTACACCTTC.

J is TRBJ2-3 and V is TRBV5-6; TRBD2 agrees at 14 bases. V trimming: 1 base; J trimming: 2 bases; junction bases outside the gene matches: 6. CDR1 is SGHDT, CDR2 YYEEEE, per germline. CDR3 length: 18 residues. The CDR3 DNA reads TGTGCCAGCAGCTTGCGGACTAGCGGGGGGCCTTTCACAGATACGCAGTATTTT. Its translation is CASSLRTSGGPFTDTQYF.

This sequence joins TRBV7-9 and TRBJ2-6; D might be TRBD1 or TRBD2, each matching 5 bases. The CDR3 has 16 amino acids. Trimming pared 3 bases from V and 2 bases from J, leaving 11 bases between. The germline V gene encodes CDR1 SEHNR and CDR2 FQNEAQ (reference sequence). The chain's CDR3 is CASSFGTAAGANVLTF. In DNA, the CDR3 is TGTGCCAGCAGCTTCGGGACGGCGGCTGGGGCCAACGTCCTGACTTTC. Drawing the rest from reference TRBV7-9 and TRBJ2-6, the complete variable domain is DTGVSQNPRHKITKRGQNVTFRCDPISEHNRLYWYRQTLGQGPEFLTYFQNEAQLEKSRLLSDRFSAERPKGSFSTLEIQRTEQGDSAMYLCASSFGTAAGANVLTFGAGSRLTVL.

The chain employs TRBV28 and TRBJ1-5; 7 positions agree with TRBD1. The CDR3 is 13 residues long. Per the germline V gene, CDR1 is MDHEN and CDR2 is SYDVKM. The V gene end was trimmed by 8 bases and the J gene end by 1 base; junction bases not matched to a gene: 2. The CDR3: CASLDRSNQPQHF. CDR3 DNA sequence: TGTGCCAGCCTGGACAGGAGCAATCAGCCCCAGCATTTT.

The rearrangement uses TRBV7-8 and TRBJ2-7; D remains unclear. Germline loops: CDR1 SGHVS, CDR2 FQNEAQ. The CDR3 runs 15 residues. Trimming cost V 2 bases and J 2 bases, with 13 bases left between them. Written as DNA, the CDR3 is TGTGCCAGCAGCTTACAGGCCCCAACCACCTACGAGCAGTACTTC. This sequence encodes CASSLQAPTTYEQYF.

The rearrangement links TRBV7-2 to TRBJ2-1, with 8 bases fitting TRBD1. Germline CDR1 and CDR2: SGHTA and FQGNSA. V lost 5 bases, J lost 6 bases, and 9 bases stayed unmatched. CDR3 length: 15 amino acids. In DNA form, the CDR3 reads TGTGCCAGCAGCCCCCCGGAGGACAGGGCCAATGAGCAGTTCTTC. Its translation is CASSPPEDRANEQFF. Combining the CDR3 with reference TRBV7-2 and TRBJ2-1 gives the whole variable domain GAGVSQSPSNKVTEKGKDVELRCDPISGHTALYWYRQSLGQGLEFLIYFQGNSAPDKSGLPSDRFSAERTGGSVSTLTIQRTQQEDSAVYLCASSPPEDRANEQFFGPGTRLTVL.

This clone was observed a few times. In nucleotides, the CDR3 is TGTGCCAGCAGCAAATCCCTGAGTGGGCCGCCAACTAATGAAAAACTGTTTTTT. It encodes CASSKSLSGPPTNEKLFF. The J gene is TRBJ1-4, the V gene TRBV21-1; the tabulated D call, TRBD1, remains unverified against the DNA. TRBV21-1 is deemed a pseudogene. The CDR3 runs 18 residues.

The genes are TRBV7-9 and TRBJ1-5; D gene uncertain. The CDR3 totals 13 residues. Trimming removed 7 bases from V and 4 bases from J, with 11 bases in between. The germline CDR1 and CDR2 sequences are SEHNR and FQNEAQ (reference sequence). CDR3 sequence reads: CASTKGANQPQHF. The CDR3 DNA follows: TGTGCCAGCACCAAAGGAGCTAATCAGCCCCAGCATTTT.

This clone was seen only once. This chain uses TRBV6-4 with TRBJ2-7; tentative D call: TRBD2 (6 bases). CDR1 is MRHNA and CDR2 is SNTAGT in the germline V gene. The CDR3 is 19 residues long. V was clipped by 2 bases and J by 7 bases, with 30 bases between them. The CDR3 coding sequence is TGTGCCAGCAGTGACGGTCAGGGACTCAGCACCCCGCGGTCGAGGGAGCAGTACGTC. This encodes CASSDGQGLSTPRSREQYV.

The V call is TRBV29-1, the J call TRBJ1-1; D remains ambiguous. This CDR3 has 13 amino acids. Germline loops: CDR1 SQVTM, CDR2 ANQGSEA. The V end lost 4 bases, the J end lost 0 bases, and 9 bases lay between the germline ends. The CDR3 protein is CSVVGRLNTEAFF. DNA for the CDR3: TGCAGCGTTGTGGGCAGATTGAACACTGAAGCTTTCTTT.

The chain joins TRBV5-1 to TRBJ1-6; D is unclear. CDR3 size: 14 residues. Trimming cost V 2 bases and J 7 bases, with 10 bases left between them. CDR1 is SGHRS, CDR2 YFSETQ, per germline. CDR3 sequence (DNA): TGCGCCAGCAGCTTTGGACCGGGAAATTCACCCCTCCACTTT. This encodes CASSFGPGNSPLHF.